The subject of this entry is one T cell receptor (beta chain). Sequencing used immunoSEQ multiplex PCR; TCRdb keeps in-frame clones, though not all of them. The sample includes roughly 850,000 clones, 95% to 97% of them seen just once. Naive CD8 cells were CD45RO-negative, positively selected for CCR7, excluding terminally differentiated effector memory CD45RA+ cells. This sample was taken from a study of shared clonotypes between healthy human individuals. This clonotype was obtained from a man aged 25 to 40 in good health. The sequenced sample consisted of naive CD8+ T cells sorted from blood.

The CDR3 here is CASSEANTREVGSYEQYF. CDR3 DNA sequence: TGTGCCAGCAGTGAAGCGAATACAAGGGAAGTGGGGTCCTACGAGCAGTACTTC. V gene TRBV2 combines with J gene TRBJ2-7; D is ambiguous. Germline-derived CDR1 and CDR2 are SNHLY and FYNNEI. The V and J ends lost 0 bases and 1 base respectively, with 19 bases between them. The CDR3 spans 18 residues.